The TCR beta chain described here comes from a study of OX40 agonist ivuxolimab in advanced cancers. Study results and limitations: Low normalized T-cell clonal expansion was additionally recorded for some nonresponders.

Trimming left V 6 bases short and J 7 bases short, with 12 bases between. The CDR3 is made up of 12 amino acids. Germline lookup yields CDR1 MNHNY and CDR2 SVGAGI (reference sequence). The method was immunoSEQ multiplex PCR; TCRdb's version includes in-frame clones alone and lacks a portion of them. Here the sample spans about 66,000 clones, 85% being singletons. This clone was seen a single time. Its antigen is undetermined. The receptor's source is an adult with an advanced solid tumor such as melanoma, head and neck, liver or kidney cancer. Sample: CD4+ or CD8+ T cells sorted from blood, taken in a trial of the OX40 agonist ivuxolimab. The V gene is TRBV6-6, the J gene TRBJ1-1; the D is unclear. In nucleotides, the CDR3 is TGTGCCAGCAGCCCCCTCCGGGTTGAAGCTTTCTTT. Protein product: CASSPLRVEAFF.